Listed here is a single TCR beta chain. Its antigen is undetermined. This sample was taken from a study of vaccination effects on CD4 cells after COVID-19. As for the study in general: Vaccine administered to participants consisted of two doses of either BNT162b2 or mRNA-1273.

The data were produced by immunoSEQ multiplex PCR, yet TCRdb's version contains in-frame clones alone and is incomplete. The sample lists some 19,000 clones; roughly 80% were seen once. ViraFEST expansion of antigen-specific CD4+ T cells with viral peptide pools preceded sequencing. Culture lasted roughly 9 days before CD4+ T cell isolation. The person had PCR-confirmed SARS-CoV-2 infection between March and December 2020. Researchers swapped half the medium for IL-2 medium on both days 3 and 7. Trimming removed 1 base from V and 0 bases from J, with 13 bases in between. This CDR3 is built from 16 residues. In germline, CDR1 is MGHRA, CDR2 YSYEKL. Study findings and constraints: Substantial clonal contraction characterized both infection- and vaccine-induced clones late after vaccination. Most post-vaccine spike-reactive clones in convalescents were new, not infection-derived.

Sequencing used CD4+ T cells from PBMCs cultured with a peptide pool, obtained before COVID-19 vaccination. V and J are TRBV4-1 and TRBJ2-7; D unclear. The TCR originated in a human donor who had a prior SARS-CoV-2 infection. CDR3 loop: CASSQVLEGRSYEQYF. The DNA for the CDR3 is TGCGCCAGCAGCCAAGTCTTAGAAGGTCGCTCCTACGAGCAGTACTTC.